This section outlines one T cell receptor beta chain sequence together with its context. This specimen comes from a study of T cell responses to AZD1222 COVID-19 vaccine. CDR1 SGHDT and CDR2 YYEEEE come from the germline V gene. The CDR3 spans 13 residues. V lost 2 bases and J 5 bases, leaving 10 bases between the germline ends. Assay: immunoSEQ multiplex PCR; the TCRdb copy retains only in-frame clones and omits some. The sample yields some 97,000 clones, about nine tenths seen once. This TCR was sampled from an adult in good health. The V call is TRBV5-6, the J call TRBJ2-5; no firm D call. Sample: peripheral blood, taken on day 0 of AZD1222 vaccination. The CDR3 loop reads CASSLGLGETQYF. CDR3 coding DNA: TGTGCCAGCAGCTTAGGGCTTGGGGAGACCCAGTACTTC.